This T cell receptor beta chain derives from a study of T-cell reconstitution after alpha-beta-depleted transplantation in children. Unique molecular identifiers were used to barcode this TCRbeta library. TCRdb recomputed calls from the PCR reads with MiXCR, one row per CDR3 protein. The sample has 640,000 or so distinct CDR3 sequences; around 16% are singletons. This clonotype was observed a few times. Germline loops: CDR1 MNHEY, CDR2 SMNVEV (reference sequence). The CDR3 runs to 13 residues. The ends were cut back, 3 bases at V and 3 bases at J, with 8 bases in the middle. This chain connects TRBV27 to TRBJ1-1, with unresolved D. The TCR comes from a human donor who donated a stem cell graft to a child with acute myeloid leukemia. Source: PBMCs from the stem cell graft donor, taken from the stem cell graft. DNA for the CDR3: TGTGCCAGCAGTTTGTACCAGGACACTGAAGCTTTCTTT. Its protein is CASSLYQDTEAFF.